The next 26 T cell receptor beta chains were all read from a single sample in a study of blood T cell repertoires in COVID-19. Clones were read by immunoSEQ multiplex PCR, and TCRdb kept only the in-frame ones, dropping some. The sample consists of under 400,000 clones, more than 70% of them appearing once. Sample: PBMCs or T cells enriched from blood (not recorded which). The source of these receptors is a woman aged 30 to 39 who had been exposed to COVID-19.

The chain recombines TRBV5-1 with TRBJ1-1, with 10 bases that match TRBD1. The CDR3 is made up of 15 amino acids. The V gene's germline CDR1 is SGHRS and CDR2 YFSETQ. The V segment lost 4 bases and the J segment 1 base; nucleotides outside the gene matches: 4. The CDR3 loop is CASSRGTGENTEAFF. The CDR3 coding sequence is TGCGCCAGCAGCAGGGGGACAGGGGAGAACACTGAAGCTTTCTTT.

The V and J genes are TRBV25-1 and TRBJ1-1; weak D call: TRBD1 (6 bases). CDR3 length: 12 amino acids. CDR1 is MGHDK and CDR2 is SYGVNS in the germline V gene. The V gene lost 3 bases and the J gene lost 8 bases, with 10 bases spanning the gap. CDR3 sequence reads: CASSDGTPEAFF. CDR3 nucleotides: TGTGCCAGCAGTGATGGGACACCCGAAGCTTTCTTT.

J is TRBJ2-5 and V is TRBV5-1; a possible D gene is TRBD2 (6 bases). Germline values: CDR1 SGHRS, CDR2 YFSETQ. V gave up 0 bases and J gave up 5 bases, with 14 bases separating them. This CDR3 has 15 residues. The CDR3 region is CASSLAPGGTETQYF. CDR3 nucleotide sequence: TGCGCCAGCAGCTTGGCCCCGGGCGGGACGGAGACCCAGTACTTC.

This clone was seen just once. The chain has TRBV14 and TRBJ2-7; 10 nucleotides line up with TRBD1. There are 14 residues in the CDR3. The V gene end was trimmed by 4 bases and the J gene end by 2 bases; junction bases not matched to a gene: 2. Germline CDR1 reads SGHDN; CDR2 reads FVKESK. This CDR3 is CASSPGQGAYEQYF. As DNA, the CDR3 is TGTGCCAGCAGCCCAGGACAGGGGGCCTACGAGCAGTACTTC. Looking up the rest from reference TRBV14 and TRBJ2-7 gives the full variable domain: EAGVTQFPSHSVIEKGQTVTLRCDPISGHDNLYWYRRVMGKEIKFLLHFVKESKQDESGMPNNRFLAERTGGTYSTLKVQPAELEDSGVYFCASSPGQGAYEQYFGPGTRLTVT.

The rearrangement links TRBV28 to TRBJ2-2; weak D call: TRBD1 (5 bases). CDR1 is MDHEN, CDR2 SYDVKM, per germline. V was clipped by 6 bases and J by 7 bases, with 15 bases between them. The CDR3 has 14 residues. The CDR3 spells CASRAGQPGGELFF. DNA for the CDR3: TGTGCCAGCAGGGCAGGGCAACCTGGCGGGGAGCTGTTTTTT.

The rearrangement links TRBV28 to TRBJ2-1, with 9 nucleotides matching TRBD2. The germline gives CDR1 MDHEN, CDR2 SYDVKM. This CDR3 contains 19 residues. J gave up 2 bases and V 3 bases, and 14 bases lay outside the gene matches. CDR3 protein: CASSFPGTSSFYTYNEQFF. The CDR3 coding sequence is TGTGCCAGCAGTTTTCCCGGGACTAGCTCCTTTTACACCTACAATGAGCAGTTCTTC.

The CDR3 coding sequence is TGTGCCAGCAGTTTTCTAGCGGGTCCCCAAGAGACCCAGTACTTC. It is translated as CASSFLAGPQETQYF. J is TRBJ2-5 and V is TRBV6-5; 8 bases align to TRBD2. CDR3 length equals 15 residues. V lost 4 bases to trimming and J lost 1 base; unmatched junction nucleotides: 5. The germline CDR1 and CDR2 sequences are MNHEY and SVGAGI.

In nucleotides, the CDR3 is TGTGCCAGCAGTTACACTAGCGGGGCCTACGAGCAGTACTTC. Protein product: CASSYTSGAYEQYF. The chain has TRBV13 and TRBJ2-7, with TRBD2 matching over 10 bases. Looked up from germline, CDR1 is PRHDT and CDR2 is FYEKMQ (reference sequence). The J segment lost 2 bases and the V segment lost 6 bases, leaving 4 bases of the junction unmatched. This CDR3 spans 14 amino acids.

The CDR3 region is CASSEFGGGGAHTDTQYF. DNA of the CDR3: TGTGCCAGCAGTGAATTTGGGGGTGGGGGCGCACACACAGATACGCAGTATTTT. The J gene is TRBJ2-3, the V gene TRBV6-1, with D perhaps TRBD1 (6 bases). The V and J ends lost 2 bases and 2 bases respectively, with 20 bases between them. This CDR3 has 18 residues. The V gene's germline CDR1 is MNHNS and CDR2 SASEGT.

The gene calls are TRBV7-8 and TRBJ2-3; a possible D gene is TRBD1 (5 bases). Trimming pared 0 bases from V and 4 bases from J, leaving 23 bases between. Germline-derived CDR1 and CDR2 are SGHVS and FQNEAQ. The CDR3 has 19 amino acids. CDR3 in DNA: TGTGCCAGCAGCTTAGCTCTAGTCCCCACGCAGGGCCATGCAGATACGCAGTATTTT. Protein product: CASSLALVPTQGHADTQYF.

This chain's CDR3 is CASSGGTRSDEQYF. CDR3 in DNA: TGCGCCAGCAGCGGCGGGACTAGATCTGACGAGCAGTACTTC. The chain joins TRBV5-1 to TRBJ2-7, with 8 bases identical to TRBD2. This CDR3 comprises 14 residues. J lost 5 bases, V lost 4 bases, and 8 bases had no gene match. CDR1 and CDR2 from the germline V gene are SGHRS and YFSETQ.

The V call is TRBV28, the J call TRBJ2-1; 11 bases agree with TRBD2. V was clipped by 5 bases and J by 5 bases; unmatched bases: 5. The length of the CDR3 is 15 residues. CDR1 MDHEN and CDR2 SYDVKM come from the germline V gene. CDR3 bases: TGTGCCAGCAGTATACTAGCGGGAGACGACAATGAGCAGTTCTTC. It codes for CASSILAGDDNEQFF.

This chain connects TRBV7-9 to TRBJ1-4, with a tentative D call TRBD1 (6 bases). This CDR3 comprises 15 residues. CDR1 SEHNR and CDR2 FQNEAQ come from the germline V gene (reference sequence). Between the trimmed V and J ends, which lost 5 bases and 1 base, there was a span of 11 bases. The CDR3 protein is CASSVRGETNEKLFF. As DNA, the CDR3 is TGTGCCAGCAGCGTCAGGGGAGAAACTAATGAAAAACTGTTTTTT.

This rearrangement joins TRBV5-1 to TRBJ1-2; D not certain. The germline V gene has CDR1 SGHRS and CDR2 YFSETQ. Trimming took 3 bases from V and 8 from J, leaving 11 bases between them. The CDR3 extends over 12 amino acids. The CDR3 bases are TGCGCCAGCAGCTATGCTTTGGGCGGCTACACCTTC. Translating gives CASSYALGGYTF.

CDR3 residues: CASSSRTGLSYEQYF. CDR3 bases: TGTGCCAGCAGCTCACGGACAGGTTTATCCTACGAGCAGTACTTC. The chain recombines TRBV7-9 with TRBJ2-7; 7 nucleotides match TRBD1. The CDR3 has 15 residues. Germline CDR1 reads SEHNR; CDR2 reads FQNEAQ (reference sequence). Losses at the gene ends were 4 bases for V and 1 base for J; bases not matched to a gene: 7.

This clone was seen just once. The chain carries TRBV28 and TRBJ2-6; D uncertain. With 6 bases removed from V and 3 bases from J, the gap between germline ends came to 15 bases. The CDR3 extends over 16 amino acids. Germline CDR1 MDHEN, CDR2 SYDVKM. CDR3 protein: CASRALRGFGANVLTF. For the CDR3, the DNA is TGTGCCAGCAGAGCCCTAAGAGGCTTTGGGGCCAACGTCCTGACTTTC.

The chain has TRBV5-1 and TRBJ1-3; the D gene is possibly TRBD1 (5 bases). The V gene's germline CDR1 is SGHRS and CDR2 YFSETQ. The CDR3 contains 15 residues. The V end was cut by 3 bases, the J end by 0 bases, with 10 bases between. The CDR3 region has the DNA TGCGCCAGCAGCTGGCAGGGCCTCTCTGGAAACACCATATATTTT. Its translation is CASSWQGLSGNTIYF.

The chain employs TRBV25-1 and TRBJ1-3, with D perhaps TRBD1 (5 bases). Trimming cost V 1 base and J 3 bases, with 10 bases left between them. The CDR3 runs 15 residues. CDR1 and CDR2 (germline): MGHDK, SYGVNS. The CDR3 sequence is CASSEWGQGGNTIYF. DNA of the CDR3: TGTGCCAGCAGTGAATGGGGTCAGGGTGGAAACACCATATATTTT.

The chain couples TRBV4-1 to TRBJ2-7; tentatively, D is TRBD2 (6 bases). The CDR3 is made up of 15 amino acids. Trimming pared 4 bases from V and 7 bases from J, leaving 20 bases between. Germline-derived CDR1 and CDR2 are MGHRA and YSYEKL. CDR3 in amino acids: CASSLTSRNPREQYF. The CDR3 coding sequence is TGCGCCAGCAGCCTTACTAGCCGAAACCCCAGGGAGCAGTACTTC.

This clone was counted a single time. The CDR3 is CASSTPVSGRSEQYF. The CDR3 DNA reads TGTGCCAGCAGCACCCCTGTGAGCGGGAGGTCCGAGCAGTACTTC. This sequence joins TRBV3-1 (or the pseudogene TRBV3-2) and TRBJ2-7; 9 nucleotides align to TRBD2. Per the germline V gene, CDR1 is LGHDT and CDR2 is YNNKEL (reference sequence). The CDR3 loop spans 15 amino acids. Trimming removed 5 bases from V and 6 bases from J; junction bases left unmatched: 11.

The rearrangement joins TRBV5-1 to TRBJ1-5; no reliable D call. Germline V gene lookup returns CDR1 SGHRS and CDR2 YFSETQ. V lost 4 bases and J lost 3, with 14 bases in between. The CDR3 loop spans 15 amino acids. DNA for the CDR3: TGCGCCAGCAGCCTTGACACCGGCCTCAATCAGCCCCAGCATTTT. It translates to CASSLDTGLNQPQHF.

The V call is TRBV19, the J call TRBJ1-4; D remains ambiguous. The CDR3 has 16 residues. V was cut by 1 base and J by 4 bases, with 13 bases left in between. Germline CDR1 reads LNHDA; CDR2 reads SQIVND (reference sequence). Here the CDR3 reads CASSIAARVFNEKLFF. The CDR3 bases are TGTGCCAGTAGTATAGCAGCACGGGTCTTTAATGAAAAACTGTTTTTT.

The gene calls are TRBV14 and TRBJ2-7; D might be TRBD2 (6 bases). Per germline, CDR1 SGHDN and CDR2 FVKESK. Trimming took off 2 bases at V and 3 bases at J, with 14 bases between the two ends. This CDR3 spans 15 amino acids. As DNA, the CDR3 is TGTGCCAGCAGCCAATCAGGCGGGGACCACTACGAGCAGTACTTC. This encodes CASSQSGGDHYEQYF. The full variable domain, completed using reference TRBV14 and TRBJ2-7, is EAGVTQFPSHSVIEKGQTVTLRCDPISGHDNLYWYRRVMGKEIKFLLHFVKESKQDESGMPNNRFLAERTGGTYSTLKVQPAELEDSGVYFCASSQSGGDHYEQYFGPGTRLTVT.

The rearrangement uses TRBV7-9 and TRBJ2-2; D is ambiguous. Germline V gives CDR1 SEHNR, CDR2 FQNEAQ (reference sequence). With 7 bases removed from V and 7 bases from J, the gap between germline ends came to 10 bases. This CDR3 spans 12 amino acids. The CDR3 region is CASITRFGELFF. In DNA, the CDR3 is TGTGCCAGCATCACCCGGTTCGGGGAGCTGTTTTTT.

The gene calls are TRBV28 and TRBJ2-3, with D tentatively TRBD2 (6 bases). Germline CDR1 reads MDHEN; CDR2 reads SYDVKM. The CDR3 sequence is 12 residues long. V dropped 7 bases and J dropped 6 bases, with 11 bases sitting between them. Written as DNA, the CDR3 is TGTGCCAGCACCTCAAGCGGGGATACGCAGTATTTT. This sequence encodes CASTSSGDTQYF.

V gene TRBV29-1 combines with J gene TRBJ1-5; TRBD1 might be the D (6 bases). V shed 5 bases and J shed 4 bases, with 12 bases lying between them. The CDR3 is made up of 13 amino acids. In germline, CDR1 is SQVTM, CDR2 ANQGSEA. CDR3 bases: TGCAGCGTTTTATCAGGGGCTAATCAGCCCCAGCATTTT. Translated: CSVLSGANQPQHF.